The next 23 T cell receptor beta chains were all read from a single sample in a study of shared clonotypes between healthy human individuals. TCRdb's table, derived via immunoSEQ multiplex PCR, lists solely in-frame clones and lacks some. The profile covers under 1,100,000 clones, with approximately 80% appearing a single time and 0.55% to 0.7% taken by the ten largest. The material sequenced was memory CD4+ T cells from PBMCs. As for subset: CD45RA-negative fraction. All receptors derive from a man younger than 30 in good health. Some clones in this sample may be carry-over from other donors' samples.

The CDR3 reads CASSLDPTEETQYF. The CDR3 bases are TGCGCCAGCAGCTTGGACCCGACGGAGGAGACCCAGTACTTC. The chain uses TRBV5-1 and TRBJ2-5; no definite D call. Germline CDR1 and CDR2: SGHRS and YFSETQ. Trimming took off 0 bases at V and 5 bases at J, with 11 bases between the two ends. CDR3 length: 14 amino acids.

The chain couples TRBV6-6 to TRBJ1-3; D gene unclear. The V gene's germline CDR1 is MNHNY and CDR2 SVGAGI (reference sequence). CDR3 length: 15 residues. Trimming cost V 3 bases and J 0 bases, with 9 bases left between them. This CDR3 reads CASSYRGSSGNTIYF. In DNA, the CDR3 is TGTGCCAGCAGTTATCGAGGAAGCTCTGGAAACACCATATATTTT.

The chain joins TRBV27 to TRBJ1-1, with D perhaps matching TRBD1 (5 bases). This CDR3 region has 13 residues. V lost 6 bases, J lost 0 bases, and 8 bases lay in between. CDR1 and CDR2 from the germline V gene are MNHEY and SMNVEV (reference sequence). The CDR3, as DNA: TGTGCCAGCAGGACAGTCATGAACACTGAAGCTTTCTTT. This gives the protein CASRTVMNTEAFF.

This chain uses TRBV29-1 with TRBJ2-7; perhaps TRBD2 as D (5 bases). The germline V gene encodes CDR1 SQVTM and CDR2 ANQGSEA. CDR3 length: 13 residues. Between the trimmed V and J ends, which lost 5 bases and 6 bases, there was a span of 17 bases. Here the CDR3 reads CSVRRNTGSEQYF. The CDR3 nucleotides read TGCAGCGTTAGACGCAATACGGGAAGCGAGCAGTACTTC.

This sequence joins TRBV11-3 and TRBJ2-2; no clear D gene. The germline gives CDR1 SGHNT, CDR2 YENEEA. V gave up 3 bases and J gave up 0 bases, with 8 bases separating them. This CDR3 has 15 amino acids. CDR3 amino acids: CASSLPGANTGELFF. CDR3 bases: TGTGCCAGCAGCTTGCCAGGAGCGAACACCGGGGAGCTGTTTTTT. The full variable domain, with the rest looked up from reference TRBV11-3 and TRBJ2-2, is EAGVVQSPRYKIIEKKQPVAFWCNPISGHNTLYWYLQNLGQGPELLIRYENEEAVDDSQLPKDRFSAERLKGVDSTLKIQPAELGDSAVYLCASSLPGANTGELFFGEGSRLTVL.

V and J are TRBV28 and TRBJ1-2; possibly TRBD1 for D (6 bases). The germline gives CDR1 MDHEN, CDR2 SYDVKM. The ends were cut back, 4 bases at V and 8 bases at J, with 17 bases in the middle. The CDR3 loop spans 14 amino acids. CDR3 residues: CASSSTGHRVGYTF. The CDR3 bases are TGTGCCAGCAGTTCGACAGGACATAGAGTCGGCTACACCTTC.

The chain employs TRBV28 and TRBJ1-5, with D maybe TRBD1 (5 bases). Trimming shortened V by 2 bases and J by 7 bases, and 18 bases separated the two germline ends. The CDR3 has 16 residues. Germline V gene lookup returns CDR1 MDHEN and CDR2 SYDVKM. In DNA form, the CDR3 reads TGTGCCAGCAGTTTAACGGGGGTGGGGCGGTGGCAGCCCCAGCATTTT. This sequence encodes CASSLTGVGRWQPQHF.

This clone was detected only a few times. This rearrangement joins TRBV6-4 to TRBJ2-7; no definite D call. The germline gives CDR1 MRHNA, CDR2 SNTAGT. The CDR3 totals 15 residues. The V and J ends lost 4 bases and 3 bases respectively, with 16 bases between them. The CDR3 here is CASSVTPSPSYEQYF. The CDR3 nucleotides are TGTGCCAGCAGTGTGACTCCCTCCCCAAGCTACGAGCAGTACTTC.

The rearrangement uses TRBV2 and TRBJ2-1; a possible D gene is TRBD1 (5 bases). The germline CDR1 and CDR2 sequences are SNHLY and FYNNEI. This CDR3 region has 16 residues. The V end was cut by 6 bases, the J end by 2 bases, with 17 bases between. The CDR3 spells CASRSQEPPTYNEQFF. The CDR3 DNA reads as TGTGCCAGCAGGTCACAGGAGCCGCCGACCTACAATGAGCAGTTCTTC. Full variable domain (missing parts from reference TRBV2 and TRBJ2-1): EPEVTQTPSHQVTQMGQEVILRCVPISNHLYFYWYRQILGQKVEFLVSFYNNEISEKSEIFDDQFSVERPDGSNFTLKIRSTKLEDSAMYFCASRSQEPPTYNEQFFGPGTRLTVL.

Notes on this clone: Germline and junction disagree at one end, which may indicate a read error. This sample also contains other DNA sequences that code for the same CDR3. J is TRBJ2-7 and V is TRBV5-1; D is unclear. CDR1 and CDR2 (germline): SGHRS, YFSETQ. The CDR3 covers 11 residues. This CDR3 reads CASSLEYEQYF. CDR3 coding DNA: TGTGCCAGCAGCTTGGAATACGAGCAGTACTTC.

CDR3 in amino acids: CASSGHATSYEQYF. For the CDR3, the DNA is TGTGCCAGCAGCGGACACGCTACCTCCTACGAGCAGTACTTC. The chain uses TRBV6-1 and TRBJ2-7; D is possibly TRBD1 (5 bases). The CDR3 length is 14 residues. Germline CDR1 MNHNS, CDR2 SASEGT. Trimming pared 6 bases from V and 0 bases from J, leaving 12 bases between.

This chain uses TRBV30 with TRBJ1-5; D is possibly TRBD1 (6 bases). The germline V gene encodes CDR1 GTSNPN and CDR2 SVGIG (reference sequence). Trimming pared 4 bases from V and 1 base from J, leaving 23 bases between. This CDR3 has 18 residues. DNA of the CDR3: TGTGCCTGGAATCGGGGGGCTGATGGTTGGCGAAGCAATCAGCCCCAGCATTTT. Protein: CAWNRGADGWRSNQPQHF.

As DNA, the CDR3 is TGTGCCAGCAAACCACGCGGGACACCCATCTCCTACGAGCAGTACTTC. Encoded protein: CASKPRGTPISYEQYF. The chain couples TRBV2 to TRBJ2-7; D might be TRBD1 or TRBD2, each matching 6 bases. The length of the CDR3 is 16 residues. Germline V gene data show CDR1 as SNHLY and CDR2 as FYNNEI. Trimming cost V 7 bases and J 0 bases, with 19 bases left between them. The whole variable domain, remainder taken from reference TRBV2 and TRBJ2-7, is EPEVTQTPSHQVTQMGQEVILRCVPISNHLYFYWYRQILGQKVEFLVSFYNNEISEKSEIFDDQFSVERPDGSNFTLKIRSTKLEDSAMYFCASKPRGTPISYEQYFGPGTRLTVT.

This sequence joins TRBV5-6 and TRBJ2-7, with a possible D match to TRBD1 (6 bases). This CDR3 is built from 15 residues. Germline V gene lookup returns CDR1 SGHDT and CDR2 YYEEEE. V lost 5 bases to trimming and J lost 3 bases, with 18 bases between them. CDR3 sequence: CASRTQTGIGYEQYF. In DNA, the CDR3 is TGTGCCAGCAGGACACAAACAGGGATCGGCTACGAGCAGTACTTC.

The CDR3 DNA sequence: TGTGCCAGCAGCCTGGACGGAACCTACGAGCAGTACTTC. Its protein product is CASSLDGTYEQYF. The chain is built from TRBV11-3 and TRBJ2-7; D is ambiguous. The CDR3 totals 13 residues. Trimming stripped 5 bases from V and 2 bases from J, with 10 bases between. Per germline, CDR1 SGHNT and CDR2 YENEEA.

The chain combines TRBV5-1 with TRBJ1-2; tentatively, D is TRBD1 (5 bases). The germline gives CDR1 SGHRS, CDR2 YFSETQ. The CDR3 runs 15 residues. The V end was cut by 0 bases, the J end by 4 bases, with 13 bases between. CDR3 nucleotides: TGCGCCAGCAGCTTGGGGCAGGGCGGACCCTATGGCTACACCTTC. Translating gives CASSLGQGGPYGYTF.

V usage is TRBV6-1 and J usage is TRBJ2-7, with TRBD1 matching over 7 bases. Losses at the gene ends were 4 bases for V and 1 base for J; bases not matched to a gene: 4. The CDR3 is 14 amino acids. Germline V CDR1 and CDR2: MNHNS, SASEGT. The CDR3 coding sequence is TGTGCCAGCAGTGCTAGGGGACAGTCCTACGAGCAGTACTTC. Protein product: CASSARGQSYEQYF.

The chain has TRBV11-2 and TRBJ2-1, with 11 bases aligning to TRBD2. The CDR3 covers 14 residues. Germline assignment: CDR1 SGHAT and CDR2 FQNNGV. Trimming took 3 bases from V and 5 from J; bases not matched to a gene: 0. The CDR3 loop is CASSFSGRDNEQFF. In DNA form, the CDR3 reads TGTGCCAGCAGCTTTAGCGGGAGGGACAATGAGCAGTTCTTC.

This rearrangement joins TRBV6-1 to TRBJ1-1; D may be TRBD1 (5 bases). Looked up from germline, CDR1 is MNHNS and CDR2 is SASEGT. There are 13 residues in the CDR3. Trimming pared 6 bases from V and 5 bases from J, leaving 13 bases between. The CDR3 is CASRRGWETEAFF. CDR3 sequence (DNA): TGTGCCAGCAGGAGGGGTTGGGAAACTGAAGCTTTCTTT.

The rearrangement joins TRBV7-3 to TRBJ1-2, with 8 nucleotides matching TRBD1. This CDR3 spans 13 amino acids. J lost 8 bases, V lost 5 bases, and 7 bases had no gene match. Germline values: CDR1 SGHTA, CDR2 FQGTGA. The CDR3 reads CASSPTGVSGYTF. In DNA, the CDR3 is TGTGCCAGCAGCCCGACAGGGGTATCGGGCTACACCTTC.

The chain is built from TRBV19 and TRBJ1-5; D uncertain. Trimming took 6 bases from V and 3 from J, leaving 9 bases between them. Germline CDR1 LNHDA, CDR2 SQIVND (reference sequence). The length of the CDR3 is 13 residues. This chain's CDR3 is CASRSLINQPQHF. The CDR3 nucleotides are TGTGCCAGTAGGTCCCTGATCAATCAGCCCCAGCATTTT.

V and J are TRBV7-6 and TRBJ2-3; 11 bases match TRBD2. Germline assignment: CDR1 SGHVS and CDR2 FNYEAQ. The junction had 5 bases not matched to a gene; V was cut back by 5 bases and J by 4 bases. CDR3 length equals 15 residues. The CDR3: CASSPGTSGSDTQYF. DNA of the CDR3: TGTGCCAGCAGCCCCGGGACTAGCGGATCAGATACGCAGTATTTT.

For the CDR3, the DNA is TGTGCCAGCAGTTTACGGGCTAGCGAGGGGACAGATACGCAGTATTTT. Translated, it gives CASSLRASEGTDTQYF. V is TRBV27 and J is TRBJ2-3, with D possibly matching TRBD2 (6 bases). Per the germline V gene, CDR1 is MNHEY and CDR2 is SMNVEV (reference sequence). With 2 bases removed from V and 3 bases from J, the gap between germline ends came to 15 bases. The CDR3 spans 16 residues.